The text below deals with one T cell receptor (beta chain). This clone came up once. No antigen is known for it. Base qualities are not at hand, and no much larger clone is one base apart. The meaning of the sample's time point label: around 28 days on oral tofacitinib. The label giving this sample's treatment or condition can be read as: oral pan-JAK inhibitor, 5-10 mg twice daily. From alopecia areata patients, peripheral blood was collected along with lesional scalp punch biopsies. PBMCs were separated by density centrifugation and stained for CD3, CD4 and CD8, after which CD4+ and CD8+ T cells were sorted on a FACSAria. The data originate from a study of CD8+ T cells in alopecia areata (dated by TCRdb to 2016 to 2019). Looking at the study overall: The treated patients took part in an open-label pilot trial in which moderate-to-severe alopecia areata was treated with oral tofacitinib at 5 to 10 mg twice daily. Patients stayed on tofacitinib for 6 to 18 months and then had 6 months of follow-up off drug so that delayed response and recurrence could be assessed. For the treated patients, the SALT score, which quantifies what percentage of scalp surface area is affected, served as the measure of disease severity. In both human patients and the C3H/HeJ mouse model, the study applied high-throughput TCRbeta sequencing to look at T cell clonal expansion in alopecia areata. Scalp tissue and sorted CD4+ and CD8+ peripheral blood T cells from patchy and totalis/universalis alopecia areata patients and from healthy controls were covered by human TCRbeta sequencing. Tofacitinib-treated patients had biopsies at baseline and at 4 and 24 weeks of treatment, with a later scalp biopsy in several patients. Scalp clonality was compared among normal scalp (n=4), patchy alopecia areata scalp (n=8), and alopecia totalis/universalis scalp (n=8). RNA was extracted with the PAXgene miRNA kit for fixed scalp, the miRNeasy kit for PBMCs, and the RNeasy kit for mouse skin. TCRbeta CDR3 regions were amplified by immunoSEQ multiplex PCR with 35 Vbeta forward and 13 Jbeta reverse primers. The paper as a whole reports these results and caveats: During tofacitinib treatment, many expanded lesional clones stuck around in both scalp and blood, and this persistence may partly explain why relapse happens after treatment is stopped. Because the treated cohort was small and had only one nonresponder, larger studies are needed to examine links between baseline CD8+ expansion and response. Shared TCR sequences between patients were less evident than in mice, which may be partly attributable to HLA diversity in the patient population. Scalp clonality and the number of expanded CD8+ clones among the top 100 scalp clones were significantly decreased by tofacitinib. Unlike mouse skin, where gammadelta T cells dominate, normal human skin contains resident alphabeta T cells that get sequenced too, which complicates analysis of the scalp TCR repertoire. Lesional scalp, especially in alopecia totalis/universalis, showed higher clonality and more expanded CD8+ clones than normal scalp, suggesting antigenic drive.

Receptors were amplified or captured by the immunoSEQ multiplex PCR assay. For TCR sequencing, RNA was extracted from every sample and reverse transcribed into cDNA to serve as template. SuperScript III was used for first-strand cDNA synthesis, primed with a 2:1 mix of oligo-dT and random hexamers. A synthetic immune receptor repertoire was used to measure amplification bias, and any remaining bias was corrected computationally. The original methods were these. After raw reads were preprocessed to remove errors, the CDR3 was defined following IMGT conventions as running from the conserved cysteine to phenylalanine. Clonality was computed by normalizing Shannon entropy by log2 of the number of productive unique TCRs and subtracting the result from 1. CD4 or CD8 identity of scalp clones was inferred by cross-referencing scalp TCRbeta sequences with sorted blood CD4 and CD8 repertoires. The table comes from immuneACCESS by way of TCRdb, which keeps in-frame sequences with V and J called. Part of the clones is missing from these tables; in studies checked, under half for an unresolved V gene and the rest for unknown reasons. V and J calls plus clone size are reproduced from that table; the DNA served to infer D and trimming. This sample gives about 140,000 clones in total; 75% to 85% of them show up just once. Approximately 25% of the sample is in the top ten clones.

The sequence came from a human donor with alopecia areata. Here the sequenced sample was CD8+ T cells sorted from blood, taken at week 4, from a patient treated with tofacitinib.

The DNA sequence is TGTGCCAGCAGTACAGACCCCAGGGCCCAGTACTTC. Protein translation: CASSTDPRAQYF. The chain is made from TRBV25-1 and TRBJ2-5; matching of 5 bases hints at TRBD1 as the D gene. CDR1 and CDR2, looked up from the germline V gene, are MGHDK and SYGVNS. V loses 5 bases, J loses 9 bases, and the germline ends lie 13 bases apart. Including cysteine and phenylalanine, the CDR3 has 12 amino acids. Solely the CDR3 DNA is kept, with 36 bases framed from the first base.